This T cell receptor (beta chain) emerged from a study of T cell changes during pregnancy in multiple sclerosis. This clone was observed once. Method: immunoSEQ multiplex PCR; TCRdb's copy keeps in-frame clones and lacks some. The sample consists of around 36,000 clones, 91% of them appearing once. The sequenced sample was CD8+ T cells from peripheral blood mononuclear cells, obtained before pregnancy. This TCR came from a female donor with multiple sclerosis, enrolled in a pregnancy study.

In DNA form, the CDR3 reads TGTGCCAGTAGTCAAGTTGGACTAGCGGGATCGGATACGCAGTATTTT. This gives the protein CASSQVGLAGSDTQYF. The chain recombines TRBV19 with TRBJ2-3; TRBD2 matches at 12 bases. The CDR3 sequence is 16 residues long. Germline V gene lookup returns CDR1 LNHDA and CDR2 SQIVND (reference sequence). The V gene end was trimmed by 5 bases and the J gene end by 6 bases; junction bases not matched to a gene: 9.